This T cell receptor beta chain was observed in a study of type 1 regulatory T cells. Study context: T-allo10 is an in vitro-generated, Tr1-enriched CD4 T cell product specific for alloantigen.

This clonotype was seen more than once but under ten times. Its cognate antigen is unknown. TCRdb fed the reads into MiXCR, producing one record per CDR3 protein. This sample yields 20,000 to 25,000 distinct CDR3 sequences, of which approximately 51% are seen a single time; around 5% belongs to the top ten. The CDR3 spans 15 residues. J gave up 4 bases and V 3 bases, and 9 bases lay outside the gene matches. Looked up from germline, CDR1 is SGHRS and CDR2 is YFSETQ. Sequencing input: cultured T cells, either the whole culture or a sorted T cell fraction (not recorded which). The chain recombines TRBV5-1 with TRBJ2-5; TRBD1 matches 7 bases. The receptor was derived from a human donor in good health. For the CDR3, the DNA is TGCGCCAGCAGCTCACTGACAGGGTCCGTAGAGACCCAGTACTTC. Translation gives CASSSLTGSVETQYF.